Included here is one T cell receptor beta chain sequence, with context. V gave up 8 bases and J gave up 3 bases, with 22 bases separating them. Germline V gene sequence: CDR1 MGHDK, CDR2 SYGVNS. CDR3 length: 17 amino acids. The repertoire was sequenced with immunoSEQ multiplex PCR; TCRdb's copy has only in-frame clones and lacks some. This table holds 71,000 or so clones, approximately 80% found once. This specimen belongs to a study of blood T cell repertoires in COVID-19. At the level of the study: Nucleic acid was either cDNA or gDNA, and it came from T cells, B-cell-depleted T cells, or PBMCs.

The chain couples TRBV25-1 to TRBJ1-4; D may be TRBD1 (5 bases). The origin of this receptor is a man aged 45 to 65 with acute or convalescent COVID-19. The sample consisted of peripheral blood. CDR3 bases: TGTGCCAGCGCTCCCCGGGAGGGGTCCACCGCTAATGAAAAACTGTTTTTT. Translated: CASAPREGSTANEKLFF.